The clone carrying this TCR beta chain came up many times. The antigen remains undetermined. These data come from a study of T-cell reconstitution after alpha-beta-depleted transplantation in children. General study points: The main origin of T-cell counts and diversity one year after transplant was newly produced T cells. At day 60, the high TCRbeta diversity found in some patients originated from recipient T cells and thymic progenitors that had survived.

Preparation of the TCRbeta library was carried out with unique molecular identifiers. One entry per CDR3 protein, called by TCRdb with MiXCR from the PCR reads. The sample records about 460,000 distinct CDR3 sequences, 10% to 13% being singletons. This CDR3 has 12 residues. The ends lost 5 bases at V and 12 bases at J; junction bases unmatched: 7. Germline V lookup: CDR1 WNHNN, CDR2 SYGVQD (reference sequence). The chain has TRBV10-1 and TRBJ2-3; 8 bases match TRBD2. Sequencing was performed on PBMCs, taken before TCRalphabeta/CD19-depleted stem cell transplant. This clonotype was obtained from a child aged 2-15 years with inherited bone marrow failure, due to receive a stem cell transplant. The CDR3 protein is CASSPGLASQYF. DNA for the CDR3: TGCGCCAGCAGTCCTGGACTAGCCTCCCAGTATTTT.